This T cell receptor beta chain was identified during a study of graft-versus-host responses after intestinal transplantation. Profiled with immunoSEQ multiplex PCR; TCRdb holds only in-frame clones, not every one. The sample holds some 40,000 clones, roughly 90% seen once. Findings of the study overall: Allograft clonal ratios (graft-versus-host to host-versus-graft) were high in patients who had graft-donor T cell macrochimerism. An association linked early post-transplant HvG declines with peak circulating GvH clone levels.

As concerns this clone: Antigen specificity is unknown.

The germline V gene has CDR1 SGHTA and CDR2 FQGTGA. This CDR3 region has 16 residues. V gave up 1 base and J gave up 5 bases, with 17 bases separating them. This chain links TRBV7-3 with TRBJ1-1, with D possibly TRBD1 on 6 matching bases. This specimen consisted of PBMCs, obtained 524 days after transplant. The receptor's source is a human patient who received an intestinal transplant, so some T cells may come from the graft donor. The CDR3 DNA sequence: TGTGCCAGCAGCTTAAATTATCGGGGGGCCTTTACTGAAGCTTTCTTT. Its translation: CASSLNYRGAFTEAFF.